This entry concerns a single T cell receptor (beta chain). The method was immunoSEQ multiplex PCR; TCRdb's version includes in-frame clones alone and lacks a portion of them. The data show around 160,000 clones, with around four fifths seen just once and roughly a tenth held by the top ten. Germline V gene sequence: CDR1 KGHDR, CDR2 SFDVKD. With 3 bases removed from V and 8 bases from J, the gap between germline ends came to 15 bases. The CDR3 runs 14 residues. The data were obtained in a study of blood T cell repertoires in COVID-19. About the research overall: Some COVID-19 samples were acute and others convalescent; all came from the United States, Italy and Spain. T cells, B-cell-depleted T cells, or PBMCs supplied cDNA or gDNA.

Sequenced input: peripheral blood. This clonotype originated in a human donor in a cohort sampled during active COVID-19. The chain has TRBV24-1 and TRBJ1-2; the D is unclear. The CDR3 sequence is CATSDRTGLRGYTF. CDR3 bases: TGTGCCACCAGTGATCGGACTGGCCTTAGGGGCTACACCTTC.